This T cell receptor beta chain was profiled in a study of blood T cell repertoires in COVID-19. Germline CDR1 reads MDHEN; CDR2 reads SYDVKM. The CDR3 extends over 16 amino acids. V lost 4 bases, J lost 0 bases, and 15 bases lay in between. Assay: immunoSEQ multiplex PCR; the TCRdb copy retains only in-frame clones and omits some. The top ten hold 3% to 4.5% of the sample, which has tens of thousands of clones, about nine tenths seen once. The clonotype originates from a man between 35 and 55 years old with COVID-19, enrolled during active disease. The chain carries TRBV28 and TRBJ1-2; D ambiguous. The sequenced sample was peripheral blood. Written as DNA, the CDR3 is TGTGCCAGCAGTTCCCCCACCCGCACTCCTAACTATGGCTACACCTTC. This gives the protein CASSSPTRTPNYGYTF.